This TCR beta chain was captured by sequencing in a study of CD8 T cells in ankylosing spondylitis. TCRdb ran MiXCR on the 5' RACE reads and lists one entry per CDR3 protein. The sample lists 350,000 or so distinct CDR3 sequences, 11% seen once, with roughly 9% in the top ten. Sequencing was carried out using blood, either unsorted or a sorted T cell fraction (not recorded which). This receptor was taken from a female donor with ankylosing spondylitis or in good health (not recorded which).

CDR3 in amino acids: CSVEPAGSYEQYF. The CDR3 nucleotides read TGCAGCGTTGAGCCAGCGGGAAGCTACGAGCAGTACTTC. The V call is TRBV29-1, the J call TRBJ2-7; 7 bases agree with TRBD2. With V trimmed by 3 bases and J by 3 bases, 5 bases remained unmatched. This CDR3 has 13 residues. Germline CDR1 and CDR2: SQVTM and ANQGSEA.